This TCR beta chain was sequenced for a study of blood T cell repertoires in COVID-19. Whole-study context: Italy, Spain and the United States were the sources of the convalescent and acute COVID-19 samples. Sample material is recorded as cDNA or gDNA derived from T cells, B-cell-depleted T cells, or PBMCs.

The CDR3 consists of 18 residues. J gave up 10 bases and V 1 base, and 15 bases lay outside the gene matches. Germline V gene sequence: CDR1 KGHDR, CDR2 SFDVKD. How the authors handled the data: Scientists estimated how many nucleated cells there were by amplifying reference gene primers. Profiled with immunoSEQ multiplex PCR; TCRdb holds only in-frame clones, not every one. The V and J calls and clone size were taken over from that table, and D and trimming were inferred from the DNA. The data show 250,000 to 350,000 clones, approximately 86% seen once. The J gene is TRBJ2-1, the V gene TRBV24-1; 10 bases align to TRBD2. The specimen sequenced was peripheral blood. This TCR derives from a woman in her 30s who had recovered from COVID-19. The CDR3 DNA sequence: TGTGCCACCAGTGATTTCGACCCTCTAGCGGGAGTGCCCACGGAGCAGTTCTTC. This translates into CATSDFDPLAGVPTEQFF.